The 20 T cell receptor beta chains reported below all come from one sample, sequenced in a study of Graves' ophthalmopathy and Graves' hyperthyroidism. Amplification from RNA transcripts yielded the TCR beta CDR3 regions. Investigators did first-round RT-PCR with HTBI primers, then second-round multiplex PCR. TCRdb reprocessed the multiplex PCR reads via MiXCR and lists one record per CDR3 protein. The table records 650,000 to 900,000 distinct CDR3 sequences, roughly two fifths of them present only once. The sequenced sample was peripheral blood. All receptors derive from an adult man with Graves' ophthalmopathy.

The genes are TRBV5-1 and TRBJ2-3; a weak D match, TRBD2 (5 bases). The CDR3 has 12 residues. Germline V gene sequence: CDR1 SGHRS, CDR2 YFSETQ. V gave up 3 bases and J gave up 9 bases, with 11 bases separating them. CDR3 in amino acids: CASSWSEGTQYF. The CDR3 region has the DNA TGCGCCAGCAGCTGGAGTGAGGGCACGCAGTATTTT.

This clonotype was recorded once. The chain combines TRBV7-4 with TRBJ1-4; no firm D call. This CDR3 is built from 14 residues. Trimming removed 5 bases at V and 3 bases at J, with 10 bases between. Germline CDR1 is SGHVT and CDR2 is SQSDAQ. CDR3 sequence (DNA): TGTGCCAGCAGCCAAGGCATTGCTAATGAAAAACTGTTTTTT. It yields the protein CASSQGIANEKLFF.

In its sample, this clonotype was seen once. CDR3 coding DNA: TGTGCCAGTCAGGGGGCACTGGAAGCTTTCTTT. Translation: CASQGALEAFF. The rearrangement uses TRBV2 and TRBJ1-1, with TRBD1 matching 8 bases. The CDR3 is 11 residues long. Trimming took 9 bases from V and 8 from J; bases not matched to a gene: 5. Germline CDR1 reads SNHLY; CDR2 reads FYNNEI.

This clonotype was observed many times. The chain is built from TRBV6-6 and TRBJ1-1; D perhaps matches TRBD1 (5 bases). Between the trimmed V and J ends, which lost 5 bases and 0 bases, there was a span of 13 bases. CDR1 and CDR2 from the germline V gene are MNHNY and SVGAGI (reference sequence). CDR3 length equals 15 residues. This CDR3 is CASSHGDRMNTEAFF. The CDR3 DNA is TGTGCCAGCAGTCACGGCGACAGAATGAACACTGAAGCTTTCTTT.

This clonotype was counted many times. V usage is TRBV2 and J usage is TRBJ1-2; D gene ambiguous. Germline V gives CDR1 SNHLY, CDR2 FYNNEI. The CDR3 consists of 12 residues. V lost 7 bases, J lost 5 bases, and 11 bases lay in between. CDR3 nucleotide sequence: TGTGCCAGCATAGGGCAGGATTATGGCTACACCTTC. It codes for CASIGQDYGYTF.

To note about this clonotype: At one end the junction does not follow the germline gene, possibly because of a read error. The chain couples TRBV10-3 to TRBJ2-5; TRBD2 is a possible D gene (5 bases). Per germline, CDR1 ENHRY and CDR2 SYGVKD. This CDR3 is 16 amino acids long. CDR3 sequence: CASSFSPRRAPGAQYF. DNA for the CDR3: TGTGCCAGCAGTTTTTCCCCACGGCGGGCGCCCGGGGCCCAGTACTTC.

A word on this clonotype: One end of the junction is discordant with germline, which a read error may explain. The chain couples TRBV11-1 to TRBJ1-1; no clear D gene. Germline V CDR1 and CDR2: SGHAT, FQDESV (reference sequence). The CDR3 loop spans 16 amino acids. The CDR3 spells CASSLVTVTVGTEAFF. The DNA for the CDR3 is TGTGCAAGCAGCTTAGTTACGGTGACGGTAGGAACTGAAGCTTTCTTT.

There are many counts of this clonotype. DNA of the CDR3: TGTGCCAGCAGTGAACTACTCCAAGAGACCCAGTACTTC. Translation gives CASSELLQETQYF. V gene TRBV2 combines with J gene TRBJ2-5; the D is unclear. The CDR3 consists of 13 residues. Trimming cost V 2 bases and J 1 base, with 5 bases left between them. CDR1 is SNHLY, CDR2 FYNNEI, per germline.

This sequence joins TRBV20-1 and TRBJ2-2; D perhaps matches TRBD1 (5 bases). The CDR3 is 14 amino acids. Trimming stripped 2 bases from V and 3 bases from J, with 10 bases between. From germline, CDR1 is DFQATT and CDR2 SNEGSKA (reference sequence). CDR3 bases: TGCAGTGCTAGAAAGCAACAGGACACCGGGGAGCTGTTTTTT. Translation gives CSARKQQDTGELFF.

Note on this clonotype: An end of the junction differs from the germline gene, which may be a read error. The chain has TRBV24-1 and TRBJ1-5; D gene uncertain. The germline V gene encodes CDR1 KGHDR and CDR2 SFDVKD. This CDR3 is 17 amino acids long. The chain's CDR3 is CASSSPGSRGSNQPQHF. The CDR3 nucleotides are TGTGCCAGCAGTTCCCCGGGAAGCCGGGGTAGCAATCAGCCCCAGCATTTT.

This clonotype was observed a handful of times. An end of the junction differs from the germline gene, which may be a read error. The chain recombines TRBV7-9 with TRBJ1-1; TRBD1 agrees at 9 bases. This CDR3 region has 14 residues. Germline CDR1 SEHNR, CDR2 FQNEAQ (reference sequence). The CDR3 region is CASSPGQGMIGAFF. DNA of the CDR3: TGCGCCAGCAGCCCCGGACAGGGGATGATCGGAGCTTTCTTT.

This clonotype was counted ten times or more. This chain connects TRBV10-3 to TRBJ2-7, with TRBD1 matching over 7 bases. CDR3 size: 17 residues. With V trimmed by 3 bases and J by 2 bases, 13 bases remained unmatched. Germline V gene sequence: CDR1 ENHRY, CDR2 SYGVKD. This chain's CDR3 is CAISDDNYRGGTYEQYF. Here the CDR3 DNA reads TGTGCCATCAGTGACGACAACTACAGGGGCGGTACCTACGAGCAGTACTTC.

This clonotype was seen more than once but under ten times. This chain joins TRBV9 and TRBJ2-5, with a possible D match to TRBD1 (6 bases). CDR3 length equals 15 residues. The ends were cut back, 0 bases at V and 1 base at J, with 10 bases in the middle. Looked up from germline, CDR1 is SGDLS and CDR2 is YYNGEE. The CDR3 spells CASSVALGAQETQYF. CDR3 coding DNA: TGTGCCAGCAGCGTAGCTTTGGGGGCCCAAGAGACCCAGTACTTC.

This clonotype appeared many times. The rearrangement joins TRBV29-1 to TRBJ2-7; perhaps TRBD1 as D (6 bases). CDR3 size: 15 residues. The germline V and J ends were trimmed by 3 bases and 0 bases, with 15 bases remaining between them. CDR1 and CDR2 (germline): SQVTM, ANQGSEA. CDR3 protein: CSVEFGTGSSYEQYF. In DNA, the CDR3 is TGCAGCGTTGAGTTCGGAACAGGGAGCTCCTACGAGCAGTACTTC.

The CDR3 DNA is TGTGCCAGCAGTCCCGTAAACACCGGGGAGCTGTTTTTT. This sequence encodes CASSPVNTGELFF. The chain carries TRBV7-9 and TRBJ2-2; no clear D gene. CDR1 SEHNR and CDR2 FQNEAQ come from the germline V gene (reference sequence). The CDR3 loop spans 13 amino acids. V was pared by 6 bases and J by 2 bases, with 7 bases between.

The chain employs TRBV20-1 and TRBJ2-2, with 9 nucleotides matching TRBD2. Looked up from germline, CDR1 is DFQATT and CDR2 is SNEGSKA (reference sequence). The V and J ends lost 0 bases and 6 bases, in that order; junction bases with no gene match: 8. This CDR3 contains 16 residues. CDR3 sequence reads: CSARDGREGLAGELFF. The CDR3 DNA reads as TGCAGTGCTAGAGATGGGCGGGAGGGATTGGCCGGGGAGCTGTTTTTT.

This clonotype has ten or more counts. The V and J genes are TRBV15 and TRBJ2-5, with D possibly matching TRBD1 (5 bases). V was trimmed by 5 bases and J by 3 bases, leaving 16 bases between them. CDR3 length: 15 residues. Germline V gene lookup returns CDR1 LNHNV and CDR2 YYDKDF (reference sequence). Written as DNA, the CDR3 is TGTGCCACCAGCCAAGACAGTGAAGGGAAAGAGACCCAGTACTTC. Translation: CATSQDSEGKETQYF.

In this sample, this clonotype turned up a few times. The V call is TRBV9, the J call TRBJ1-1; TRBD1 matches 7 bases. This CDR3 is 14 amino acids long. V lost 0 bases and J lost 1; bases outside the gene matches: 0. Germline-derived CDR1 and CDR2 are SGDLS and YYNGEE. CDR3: CASSVGDRNTEAFF. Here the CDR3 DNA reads TGTGCCAGCAGCGTAGGGGACAGGAACACTGAAGCTTTCTTT. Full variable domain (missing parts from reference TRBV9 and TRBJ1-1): DSGVTQTPKHLITATGQRVTLRCSPRSGDLSVYWYQQSLDQGLQFLIQYYNGEERAKGNILERFSAQQFPDLHSELNLSSLELGDSALYFCASSVGDRNTEAFFGQGTRLTVV.

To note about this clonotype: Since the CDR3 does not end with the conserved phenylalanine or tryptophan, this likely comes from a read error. The CDR3 DNA is TGCAGCGTCCCCCGGGGCAGGGGTCACTATGGCTACACCCTC. The encoded protein is CSVPRGRGHYGYTL. This chain joins TRBV29-1 and TRBJ1-2, with D tentatively TRBD1 (6 bases). V was clipped by 6 bases and J by 3 bases, with 17 bases between them. This CDR3 region has 14 residues. Germline V gene sequence: CDR1 SQVTM, CDR2 ANQGSEA.

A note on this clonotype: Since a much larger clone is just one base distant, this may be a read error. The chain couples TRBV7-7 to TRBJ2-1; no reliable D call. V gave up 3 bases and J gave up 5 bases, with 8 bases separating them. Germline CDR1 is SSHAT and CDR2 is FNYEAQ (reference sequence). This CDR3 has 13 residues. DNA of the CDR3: TGTGCCAGCAGCTTGGGTAGCAACAATGAGCAGTTCTTC. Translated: CASSLGSNNEQFF.